What follows are 7 T cell receptor beta chains derived from one specimen sequenced in a study of early T cells in non-severe SARS-CoV-2 infection. In TCRdb, the 5' RACE reads were re-called with MiXCR into one record per CDR3 protein. This sample carries about 50,000 distinct CDR3 sequences, roughly 10% of them seen once, and the ten largest clones take around 14%. Sequences were obtained from whole blood. Receptor source: an adult who was a healthcare worker with PCR-confirmed SARS-CoV-2 infection or an uninfected control (not recorded which).

This clonotype was counted many times. The chain links TRBV20-1 to TRBJ2-7; TRBD2 matches 7 bases. CDR1 is DFQATT, CDR2 SNEGSKA, per germline (reference sequence). The CDR3 length is 14 residues. V dropped 5 bases and J dropped 0; count of bases not matched to a gene: 7. In nucleotides, the CDR3 is TGCAGTGCTCCGATAAGCGGGGACTCCTACGAGCAGTACTTC. This sequence encodes CSAPISGDSYEQYF.

This clonotype was seen more than once but under ten times. The chain uses TRBV24-1 and TRBJ2-5; D remains ambiguous. Trimming left V 6 bases short and J 4 bases short, with 11 bases between. The CDR3 sequence is 13 residues long. Germline lookup yields CDR1 KGHDR and CDR2 SFDVKD. CDR3 region: CATSILGSETQYF. The CDR3, as DNA: TGTGCCACCAGTATTTTGGGGTCAGAGACCCAGTACTTC.

This clonotype was observed a handful of times. The chain links TRBV10-3 to TRBJ2-7; D possibly corresponds to TRBD1 (6 bases). V lost 3 bases, J lost 2 bases, and 11 bases lay in between. CDR1 and CDR2 (germline): ENHRY, SYGVKD. The CDR3 sequence is 14 residues long. CDR3 residues: CAISERDKTYEQYF. CDR3 nucleotide sequence: TGTGCCATCAGTGAAAGGGACAAGACCTACGAGCAGTACTTC.

The rearrangement uses TRBV19 and TRBJ2-5; D ambiguous. The CDR3 has 14 amino acids. Per the germline V gene, CDR1 is LNHDA and CDR2 is SQIVND (reference sequence). V shed 9 bases and J shed 2 bases, with 16 bases lying between them. The CDR3 region is CASSRGSQQETQYF. CDR3 bases: TGTGCCAGCTCACGTGGAAGCCAACAAGAGACCCAGTACTTC.

This clonotype has at least ten counts. The CDR3 nucleotides read TGTGCCAGCAGCTCCTTGACCGGCTCCTACAATGAGCAGTTCTTC. Encoded protein: CASSSLTGSYNEQFF. The chain uses TRBV7-6 and TRBJ2-1; D is unclear. The CDR3 totals 15 residues. Trimming took 4 bases from V and 0 from J, leaving 10 bases between them. The germline V gene encodes CDR1 SGHVS and CDR2 FNYEAQ.

The sample holds many counts of this clonotype. The chain links TRBV7-3 to TRBJ2-3; tentative D call: TRBD1 (6 bases). Germline CDR1 SGHTA, CDR2 FQGTGA. The CDR3 spans 15 residues. V lost 5 bases and J lost 4, with 16 bases in between. The CDR3 here is CASSPRIQGPDTQYF. DNA for the CDR3: TGTGCCAGCAGCCCCAGGATACAGGGACCAGATACGCAGTATTTT.

This clonotype was seen only a few times. The CDR3 loop reads CASSSISVGGANSPLHF. In nucleotides, the CDR3 is TGTGCCAGCAGCTCCATTTCGGTTGGGGGCGCGAATTCACCCCTCCACTTT. The genes are TRBV7-8 and TRBJ1-6; D is perhaps TRBD1 (6 bases). In germline, CDR1 is SGHVS, CDR2 FQNEAQ. Trimming removed 4 bases from V and 7 bases from J, with 20 bases in between. The CDR3 spans 17 residues.